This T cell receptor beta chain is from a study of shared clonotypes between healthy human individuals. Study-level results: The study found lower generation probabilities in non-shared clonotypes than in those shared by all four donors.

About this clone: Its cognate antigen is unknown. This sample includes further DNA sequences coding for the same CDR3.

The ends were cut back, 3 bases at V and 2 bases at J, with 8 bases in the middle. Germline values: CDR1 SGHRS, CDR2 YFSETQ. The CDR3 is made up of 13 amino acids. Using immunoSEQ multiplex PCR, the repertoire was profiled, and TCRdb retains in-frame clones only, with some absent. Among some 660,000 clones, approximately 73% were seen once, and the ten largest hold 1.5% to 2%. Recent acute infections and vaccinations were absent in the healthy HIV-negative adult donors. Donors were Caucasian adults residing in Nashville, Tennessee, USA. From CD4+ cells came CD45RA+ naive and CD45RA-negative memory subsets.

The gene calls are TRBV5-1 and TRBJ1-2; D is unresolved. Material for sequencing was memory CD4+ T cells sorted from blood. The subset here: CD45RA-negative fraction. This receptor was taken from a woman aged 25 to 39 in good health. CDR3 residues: CASSSDGNYGYTF. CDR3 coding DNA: TGCGCCAGCAGCTCGGACGGAAACTATGGCTACACCTTC. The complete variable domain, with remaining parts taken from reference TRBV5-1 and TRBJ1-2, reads KAGVTQTPRYLIKTRGQQVTLSCSPISGHRSVSWYQQTPGQGLQFLFEYFSETQRNKGNFPGRFSGRQFSNSRSEMNVSTLELGDSALYLCASSSDGNYGYTFGSGTRLTVV.